The rows below give T cell receptor beta chains drawn from one sample of a study of cytomegalovirus exposure and HLA in healthy donors. Clones were read by immunoSEQ multiplex PCR, and TCRdb kept only the in-frame ones, dropping some. The sample consists of about 82,000 clones, about 78% of them appearing once. The sequencing input was PBMCs. Receptor source: a man between 45 and 60 years old in good health and CMV-seronegative. The CDR3 runs from the conserved cysteine through the conserved F or W. D genes are given only for firm matches. Where a row states a size, it is once, few, many or the class of an expanded clone; other rows omit it.

V: TRBV15
length: 15
J: TRBJ1-2
D: NA
size: NA
CDR3: CATSREFGGDYGYTF
DNA: TGTGCCACCAGCAGAGAGTTTGGGGGCGACTATGGCTACACCTTC

V: TRBV10-1
length: 10
J: TRBJ1-2
D: NA
size: NA
CDR3: CAKHLEVPTF
DNA: TGCGCCAAGCACCTGGAGGTGCCCACCTTC

V: TRBV27
length: 11
J: TRBJ2-1
D: NA
size: NA
CDR3: CASTLYNEQFF
DNA: TGTGCCAGCACCCTTTACAATGAGCAGTTCTTC

V: TRBV6-5
length: 13
J: TRBJ1-1
D: NA
size: few
CDR3: CASSERTPTEAFF
DNA: TGTGCCAGCAGTGAACGAACACCCACTGAAGCTTTCTTT

V: TRBV18
length: 16
J: TRBJ1-1
D: TRBD1
size: few
CDR3: CASSPRTGRSDTEAFF
DNA: TGTGCCAGCTCACCAAGGACAGGGCGAAGTGACACTGAAGCTTTCTTT

V: TRBV7-6
length: 13
J: TRBJ2-1
D: NA
size: NA
CDR3: CASSLQISSEQFF
DNA: TGTGCCAGCAGCTTACAGATCTCTAGTGAGCAGTTCTTC

V: TRBV19
length: 13
J: TRBJ1-6
D: TRBD1
size: NA
CDR3: CASAGGSGSPLHF
DNA: TGTGCCAGTGCAGGGGGTTCTGGTTCACCCCTCCACTTT

V: TRBV7-2
length: 13
J: TRBJ1-5
D: NA
size: NA
CDR3: CASSMNGDQPQHF
DNA: TGTGCCAGCAGCATGAACGGGGATCAGCCCCAGCATTTT

V: TRBV28
length: 13
J: TRBJ2-7
D: TRBD1
size: few
CDR3: CASRGTGIMEQYF
DNA: TGTGCCAGCAGGGGGACAGGAATAATGGAGCAGTACTTC

V: TRBV11-2
length: 14
J: TRBJ2-7
D: TRBD1
size: NA
CDR3: CASSSYPDRGEQYF
DNA: TGTGCCAGCAGCTCCTACCCGGACAGGGGCGAGCAGTACTTC

V: TRBV7-3
length: 12
J: TRBJ2-1
D: NA
size: few
CDR3: CASSHGRGEQFF
DNA: TGTGCCAGCAGCCACGGTAGGGGTGAGCAGTTCTTC

V: TRBV7-8
length: 16
J: TRBJ1-4
D: TRBD1
size: once
CDR3: CASRSGQGAIGEKLFF
DNA: TGTGCCAGCAGGTCGGGACAGGGGGCAATCGGTGAAAAACTGTTTTTT

V: TRBV7-9
length: 14
J: TRBJ1-1
D: TRBD1
size: once
CDR3: CSSRGQGALNEAFF
DNA: TGTTCCAGCAGGGGACAGGGGGCGCTTAATGAAGCTTTCTTT

V: TRBV7-6
length: 17
J: TRBJ1-5
D: TRBD1
size: NA
CDR3: CASSSPLGQGFVEPQHF
DNA: TGTGCCAGCAGCTCCCCCCTGGGACAGGGCTTTGTGGAGCCCCAGCATTTT

V: TRBV9
length: 16
J: TRBJ1-4
D: NA
size: NA
CDR3: CASSPRGGGTNEKLFF
DNA: TGTGCCAGCAGCCCGAGAGGTGGAGGAACTAATGAAAAACTGTTTTTT

V: TRBV6-5
length: 15
J: TRBJ2-6
D: NA
size: NA
CDR3: CASLPTGSGANVLTF
DNA: TGTGCCAGCCTCCCAACAGGCTCTGGGGCCAACGTCCTGACTTTC

V: TRBV5-8
length: 14
J: TRBJ1-4
D: TRBD1
size: NA
CDR3: CASSWGQGDEKLFF
DNA: TGTGCCAGCAGCTGGGGACAGGGAGATGAAAAACTGTTTTTT

V: TRBV10-3
length: 13
J: TRBJ2-5
D: NA
size: NA
CDR3: CASLRGGDETQYF
DNA: TGTGCCAGTTTAAGGGGTGGTGACGAGACCCAGTACTTC

V: TRBV6-1
length: 14
J: TRBJ1-5
D: NA
size: few
CDR3: CASSYSGSNQPQHF
DNA: TGTGCCAGCAGTTATTCAGGGAGCAATCAGCCCCAGCATTTT

V: TRBV28
length: 17
J: TRBJ1-5
D: TRBD1
size: NA
CDR3: CASSGGTGSLGNQPQHF
DNA: TGTGCCAGCAGCGGGGGGACAGGGTCTTTAGGCAATCAGCCCCAGCATTTT

V: TRBV11-2
length: 12
J: TRBJ1-1
D: TRBD1
size: NA
CDR3: CASSFTGAEAFF
DNA: TGTGCCAGCAGTTTCACAGGGGCAGAAGCTTTCTTT

V: TRBV12-5
length: 15
J: TRBJ1-3
D: TRBD1
size: NA
CDR3: CASGAGQGFGNTIYF
DNA: TGTGCTAGTGGGGCCGGACAGGGATTTGGAAACACCATATATTTT

V: TRBV15
length: 12
J: TRBJ2-7
D: NA
size: NA
CDR3: CATGRGTYEQYF
DNA: TGTGCCACCGGCCGGGGGACCTACGAGCAGTACTTC

V: TRBV7-2
length: 18
J: TRBJ1-1
D: NA
size: many
CDR3: CASSLASVRGWANTEAFF
DNA: TGTGCCAGCAGCTTAGCTTCCGTCCGGGGGTGGGCGAACACTGAAGCTTTCTTT

V: TRBV19
length: 15
J: TRBJ2-5
D: TRBD2
size: few
CDR3: CASRTVRGGQETQYF
DNA: TGTGCCAGTAGGACCGTGCGGGGGGGCCAAGAGACCCAGTACTTC

V: TRBV5-1
length: 13
J: TRBJ2-1
D: TRBD2
size: NA
CDR3: CASSFRTSREQFF
DNA: TGCGCCAGCAGTTTCCGGACTAGTAGGGAGCAGTTCTTC

V: TRBV19
length: 15
J: TRBJ2-7
D: TRBD1
size: NA
CDR3: CASSERTGSSYEQYF
DNA: TGTGCCAGTAGTGAGAGGACAGGTAGCTCCTACGAGCAGTACTTC

V: TRBV28
length: 14
J: TRBJ2-7
D: NA
size: NA
CDR3: CASVTRAGRYEQYF
DNA: TGTGCCAGCGTAACCCGGGCAGGGCGCTACGAGCAGTACTTC

V: TRBV7-2
length: 14
J: TRBJ1-5
D: NA
size: many
CDR3: CASTTPQGNQPQHF
DNA: TGTGCCAGCACCACCCCCCAGGGCAATCAGCCCCAGCATTTT

V: TRBV18
length: 18
J: TRBJ2-2
D: TRBD2
size: NA
CDR3: CASSPRGLAGTNTGELFF
DNA: TGTGCCAGCTCACCTCGGGGACTAGCGGGGACGAACACCGGGGAGCTGTTTTTT

V: TRBV4-1
length: 14
J: TRBJ2-5
D: TRBD2
size: few
CDR3: CASSQREAAETQYF
DNA: TGCGCCAGCAGCCAGCGGGAGGCGGCGGAGACCCAGTACTTC

V: TRBV6-1
length: 12
J: TRBJ2-7
D: NA
size: NA
CDR3: CASSASSYEQYF
DNA: TGTGCCAGCAGCGCTAGCTCCTACGAGCAGTACTTC

V: TRBV11-2
length: 15
J: TRBJ1-3
D: NA
size: NA
CDR3: CASSPGLGRGNTIYF
DNA: TGTGCCAGCAGCCCCGGTCTGGGGCGAGGAAACACCATATATTTT

V: TRBV11-2
length: 14
J: TRBJ2-7
D: NA
size: NA
CDR3: CASSLEERTYEQYF
DNA: TGTGCCAGCAGCTTGGAGGAGCGGACCTACGAGCAGTACTTC

V: TRBV6-5
length: 15
J: TRBJ1-2
D: TRBD1
size: NA
CDR3: CASSYSGRGLVGYTF
DNA: TGTGCCAGCAGTTACTCGGGCAGGGGGCTAGTTGGCTACACCTTC

V: TRBV2
length: 15
J: TRBJ2-6
D: TRBD1
size: NA
CDR3: CANGQGAHGANVLTF
DNA: TGTGCCAACGGACAGGGGGCACATGGGGCCAACGTCCTGACTTTC

V: TRBV18
length: 14
J: TRBJ2-1
D: NA
size: NA
CDR3: CASSPAGSYNEQFF
DNA: TGTGCCAGCTCACCGGCGGGCTCCTACAATGAGCAGTTCTTC

V: TRBV30
length: 13
J: TRBJ1-2
D: NA
size: many
CDR3: CAWSPNGGDGYTF
DNA: TGTGCCTGGAGTCCCAACGGGGGGGATGGCTACACCTTC

V: TRBV7-9
length: 12
J: TRBJ2-1
D: NA
size: once
CDR3: CSSSHEQEEQFF
DNA: TGTTCCAGCAGTCACGAACAGGAGGAGCAGTTCTTC

V: TRBV2
length: 12
J: TRBJ2-7
D: NA
size: NA
CDR3: CASRTGAYEQYF
DNA: TGTGCCAGCAGAACGGGTGCCTACGAGCAGTACTTC

V: TRBV27
length: 16
J: TRBJ2-1
D: TRBD1
size: NA
CDR3: CASSSARDREHNEQFF
DNA: TGTGCCAGCAGTTCCGCCCGGGACAGGGAACACAATGAGCAGTTCTTC

V: TRBV12-5
length: 17
J: TRBJ1-5
D: TRBD1
size: NA
CDR3: CASGLLLTGASNQPQHF
DNA: TGTGCTAGTGGTTTGCTCCTGACAGGGGCGAGCAATCAGCCCCAGCATTTT

V: TRBV6-1
length: 16
J: TRBJ2-1
D: TRBD2
size: NA
CDR3: CASSGERGGRYNEQFF
DNA: TGTGCCAGCAGTGGAGAGCGGGGGGGCAGGTACAATGAGCAGTTCTTC

V: TRBV7-2
length: 14
J: TRBJ1-4
D: TRBD1
size: few
CDR3: CASSPGQRLEKLFF
DNA: TGTGCCAGCAGCCCGGGACAGCGCCTTGAAAAACTGTTTTTT

V: TRBV7-2
length: 17
J: TRBJ1-5
D: NA
size: NA
CDR3: CASSKGGAAPFQQPQHF
DNA: TGTGCCAGCAGCAAGGGGGGGGCGGCGCCTTTTCAACAGCCCCAGCATTTT

V: TRBV4-1
length: 16
J: TRBJ2-7
D: TRBD1
size: NA
CDR3: CASSQVLGTGTYEQYF
DNA: TGCGCCAGCAGCCAAGTTCTCGGGACAGGTACCTACGAGCAGTACTTC

V: TRBV15
length: 18
J: TRBJ2-2
D: NA
size: NA
CDR3: CATSRIPGQPGKAGELFF
DNA: TGTGCCACCAGCAGAATCCCAGGTCAGCCAGGGAAGGCCGGGGAGCTGTTTTTT

V: TRBV7-2
length: 15
J: TRBJ1-5
D: NA
size: NA
CDR3: CASSLASGYNQPQHF
DNA: TGTGCCAGCAGCTTAGCATCAGGGTACAATCAGCCCCAGCATTTT

V: TRBV2
length: 15
J: TRBJ2-1
D: TRBD2
size: NA
CDR3: CASLAGGSPYNEQFF
DNA: TGTGCCAGTTTAGCGGGGGGCTCTCCCTACAATGAGCAGTTCTTC

V: TRBV19
length: 15
J: TRBJ2-2
D: TRBD1
size: NA
CDR3: CASSMIGGATGELFF
DNA: TGTGCCAGTAGTATGATAGGGGGCGCAACCGGGGAGCTGTTTTTT

V: TRBV6-5
length: 15
J: TRBJ2-7
D: NA
size: NA
CDR3: CASSYSSSPPREQYF
DNA: TGTGCCAGCAGTTACTCGAGTTCCCCTCCCCGCGAGCAGTACTTC

V: TRBV7-9
length: 13
J: TRBJ1-1
D: TRBD1
size: NA
CDR3: CASSNPGTGEAFF
DNA: TGTGCCAGCAGCAACCCCGGGACAGGGGAAGCTTTCTTT

V: TRBV5-5
length: 15
J: TRBJ1-3
D: TRBD1
size: many
CDR3: CASSGQVASGNTIYF
DNA: TGTGCCAGCAGCGGACAGGTAGCATCGGGAAACACCATATATTTT

V: TRBV15
length: 13
J: TRBJ1-5
D: NA
size: NA
CDR3: CAIAGGSKQPQHF
DNA: TGTGCCATAGCAGGCGGGTCGAAACAGCCCCAGCATTTT

V: TRBV6-1
length: 14
J: TRBJ2-2
D: TRBD1
size: NA
CDR3: CASSGTGYSGELFF
DNA: TGTGCCAGCTCCGGGACAGGGTATTCCGGGGAGCTGTTTTTT

V: TRBV2
length: 16
J: TRBJ1-5
D: NA
size: NA
CDR3: CASSLDRDASHQPQHF
DNA: TGTGCCAGCAGCCTTGACCGGGATGCTTCGCATCAGCCCCAGCATTTT

V: TRBV7-2
length: 18
J: TRBJ2-5
D: TRBD2
size: NA
CDR3: CASSPHISSGGRGKTQYF
DNA: TGTGCCAGCAGCCCCCATATCTCTAGCGGGGGGCGAGGGAAGACCCAGTACTTC